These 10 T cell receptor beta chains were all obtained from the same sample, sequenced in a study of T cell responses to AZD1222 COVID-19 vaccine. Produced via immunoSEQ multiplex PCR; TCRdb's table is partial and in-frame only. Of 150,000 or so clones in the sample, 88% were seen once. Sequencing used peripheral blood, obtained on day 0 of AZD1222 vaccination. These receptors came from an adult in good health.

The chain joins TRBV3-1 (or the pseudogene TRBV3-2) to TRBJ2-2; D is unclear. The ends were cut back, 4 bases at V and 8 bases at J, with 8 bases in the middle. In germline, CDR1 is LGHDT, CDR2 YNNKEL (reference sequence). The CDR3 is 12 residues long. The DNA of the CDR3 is TGTGCCAGCAGCCCGCATGTGGGGGAGCTGTTTTTT. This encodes CASSPHVGELFF.

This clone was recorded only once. The chain's CDR3 is CASSLVPVSGGISSYEQYF. The CDR3 nucleotides are TGCGCCAGCAGCTTGGTTCCAGTCTCCGGGGGGATAAGCTCCTACGAGCAGTACTTC. V is TRBV5-1 and J is TRBJ2-7, with 7 bases fitting TRBD2. Germline V lookup: CDR1 SGHRS, CDR2 YFSETQ. The trim removed 0 bases at V and 0 bases at J, leaving 15 bases unmatched. The CDR3 is 19 residues long. Filled out from reference TRBV5-1 and TRBJ2-7, the complete variable domain reads KAGVTQTPRYLIKTRGQQVTLSCSPISGHRSVSWYQQTPGQGLQFLFEYFSETQRNKGNFPGRFSGRQFSNSRSEMNVSTLELGDSALYLCASSLVPVSGGISSYEQYFGPGTRLTVT.

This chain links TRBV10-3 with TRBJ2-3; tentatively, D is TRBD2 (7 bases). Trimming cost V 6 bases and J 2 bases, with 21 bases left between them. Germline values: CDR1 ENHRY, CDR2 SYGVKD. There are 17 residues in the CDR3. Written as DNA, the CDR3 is TGTGCCATCAGCGAACGAGGTTCGGCGGGGGCCACAGATACGCAGTATTTT. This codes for CAISERGSAGATDTQYF.

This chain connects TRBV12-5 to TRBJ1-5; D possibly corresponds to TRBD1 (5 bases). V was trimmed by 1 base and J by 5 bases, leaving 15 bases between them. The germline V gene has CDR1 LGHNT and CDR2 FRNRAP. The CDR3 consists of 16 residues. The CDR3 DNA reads TGTGCTAGTGGTTTGGGTTCACAGGCGGGGGATCAGCCCCAGCATTTT. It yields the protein CASGLGSQAGDQPQHF.

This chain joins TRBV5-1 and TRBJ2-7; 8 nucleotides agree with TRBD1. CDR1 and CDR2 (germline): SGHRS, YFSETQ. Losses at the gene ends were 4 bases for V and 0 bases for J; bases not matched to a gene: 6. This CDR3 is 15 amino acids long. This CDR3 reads CASSMTGVSSYEQYF. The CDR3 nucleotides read TGCGCCAGCAGCATGACAGGGGTTAGCTCCTACGAGCAGTACTTC.

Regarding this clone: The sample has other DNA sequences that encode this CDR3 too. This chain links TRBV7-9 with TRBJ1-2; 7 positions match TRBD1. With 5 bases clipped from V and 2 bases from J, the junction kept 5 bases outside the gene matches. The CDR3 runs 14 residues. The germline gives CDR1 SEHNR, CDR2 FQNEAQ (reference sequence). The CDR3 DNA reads TGTGCCAGCAGCCTGGGACAGCTAAACTATGGCTACACCTTC. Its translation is CASSLGQLNYGYTF.

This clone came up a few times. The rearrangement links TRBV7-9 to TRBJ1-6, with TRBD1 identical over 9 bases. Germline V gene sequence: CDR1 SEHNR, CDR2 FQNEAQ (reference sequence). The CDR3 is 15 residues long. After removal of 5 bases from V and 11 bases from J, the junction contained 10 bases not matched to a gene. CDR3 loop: CASSPLGTGQAPLHF. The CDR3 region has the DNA TGTGCCAGCAGCCCCTTGGGGACAGGGCAGGCACCCCTCCACTTT.

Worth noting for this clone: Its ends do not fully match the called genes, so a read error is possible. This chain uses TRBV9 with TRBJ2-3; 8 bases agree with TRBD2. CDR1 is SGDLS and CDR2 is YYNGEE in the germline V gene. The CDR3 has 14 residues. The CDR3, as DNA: TGTGCCAGCAGCGTAGGGACTAGCAGAGATACGCAGTATTTT. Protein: CASSVGTSRDTQYF.

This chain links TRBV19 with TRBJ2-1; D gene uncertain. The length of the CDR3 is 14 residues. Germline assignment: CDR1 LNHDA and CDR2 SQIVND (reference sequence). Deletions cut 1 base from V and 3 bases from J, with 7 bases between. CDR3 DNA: TGTGCCAGTAGTATAGCGGTTTACTACAATGAGCAGTTCTTC. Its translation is CASSIAVYYNEQFF.

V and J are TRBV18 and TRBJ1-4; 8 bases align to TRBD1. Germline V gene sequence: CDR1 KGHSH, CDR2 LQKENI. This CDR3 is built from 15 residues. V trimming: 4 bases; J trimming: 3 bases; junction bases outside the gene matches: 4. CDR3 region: CASSRNRGANEKLFF. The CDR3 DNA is TGTGCCAGCTCACGGAACAGGGGGGCTAATGAAAAACTGTTTTTT.